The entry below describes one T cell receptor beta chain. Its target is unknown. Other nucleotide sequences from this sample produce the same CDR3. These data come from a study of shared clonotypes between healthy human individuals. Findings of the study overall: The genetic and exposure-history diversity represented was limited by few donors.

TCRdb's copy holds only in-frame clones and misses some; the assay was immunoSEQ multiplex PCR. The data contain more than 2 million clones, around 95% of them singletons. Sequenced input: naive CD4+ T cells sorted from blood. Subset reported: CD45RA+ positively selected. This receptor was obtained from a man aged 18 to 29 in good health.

As DNA, the CDR3 is TGTGCCATCAGTGCGAGGGACACTAGCACAGATACGCAGTATTTT. Amino acid sequence: CAISARDTSTDTQYF. This rearrangement joins TRBV10-3 to TRBJ2-3, with a weak D call TRBD1 (6 bases). V was pared by 4 bases and J by 0 bases, with 11 bases between. The germline CDR1 and CDR2 sequences are ENHRY and SYGVKD. The CDR3 has 15 residues.